This record looks at one T cell receptor beta chain sequence and its context. The antigen it binds to is not known. Per-nucleotide qualities are absent, and no much larger clonotype sits a single base away. Libraries were made using 5' RACE. The instrument given in TCRdb is Illumina HiSeq 2500. The second PCR ran for roughly 6 to 11 cycles and used a J-beta primer mix along with a sample-barcoded 5' primer. Each TCR beta cDNA molecule received a unique molecular identifier from a template-switch 5' adaptor carrying 12 random nucleotides. At least 3 million CDR3-containing paired-end reads were obtained from each sample. The Mint cDNA synthesis kit, primed by a TRBC-specific oligonucleotide, was used to synthesize first-strand cDNA from all RNA. Following uracil-DNA glycosylase treatment, all cDNA underwent a first 18-cycle PCR with the universal primers M1SS and BC2_uni_R. The study's own analysis went as follows. For normalization, 1 million high-quality reads, each with a distinct molecular identifier, were randomly selected from each sample. Instead of being binned into consensus sequences, reads with shared molecular identifiers were discarded. CDR3 identification, clonotype clustering and error correction used MiTCR with a Q25 quality threshold and the strictest error-elimination algorithm. A nonparametric unseen species model with Euler transformation was used to estimate lower-bound total TCR beta diversity. TCRdb took the public reads, trimmed them with fastp at Q25, ran MiXCR for clone calling and kept in-frame beta chains. Every CDR3 protein is listed once, alongside the most common genes and DNA of its rows. Here the V and J calls rest on TCRdb's processing, not on the authors' analysis. In this sample the table shows almost 800,000 distinct CDR3 sequences, 58% of which occur a single time. Clones ranked in the top ten supply roughly 22% of the sample.

The approximately 41 donors, aged roughly 6 to 100 years, were systemically healthy Caucasian individuals from Russia. About 10 milliliters of peripheral blood were collected from each donor into EDTA-treated Vacutainer tubes. PBMCs were isolated by Ficoll-Paque density-gradient centrifugation, with at least 6 million obtained per sample. Trizol reagent was used to extract total RNA from the PBMCs, yielding at least 5 micrograms per sample. Naive CD45RAhigh/CD27high T cell percentages were measured by flow cytometry on a PBMC aliquot from every donor. This sample was taken from a study of blood T cells in healthy people across ages (dated by TCRdb to between 2014 and 2017). General notes on the study: In model experiments, template switching captured roughly one uniquely barcoded TCR beta cDNA molecule for every two T cells. To avoid experimental bias, donors of different ages were spread randomly across the sequencing lanes. Age-related changes in TCR beta repertoire diversity were measured in the study by deep sequencing normalized with unique cDNA molecular identifiers. Donors were grouped into four age groups: young (average approximately 15 years), middle-aged (around 39), aged (62) and long-lived (over 80). Using the same blood draw, the study looked at two additional independent replicas of 1 million unique cDNA reads for two donors, one aged 18 to 30 and the other aged 80 or older. Summary of the overall study and its limitations: Compared with the aged group, the long-lived group had more naive CD4+ T cells, fewer expanded clones and increased TCR diversity, a pattern suggesting age selection. Estimates of total diversity based on one million sequenced T cells were considered lower bounds and underestimates. Because the CMV infection status of the donors was unknown, age-related changes in expanded clonotypes may potentially have been confounded. As age increased, observed TCR beta diversity per million T cells dropped in a roughly linear way, and a significant reduction was already evident by age roughly 36. Conclusive comparison of naive and antigen-experienced compartments was prevented by the profiling of bulk unsorted PBMCs. A strong correlation was found between observed TCR beta diversity and the percentage of naive T cells measured by flow cytometry.

This sequence was found in a man younger than 40 in good health. The sequenced material came from blood.

CDR3 region: CASSAPAGSGYTF. The base sequence is TGTGCCAGCAGCGCCCCCGCGGGTTCCGGCTACACCTTC. This chain is built from TRBV6-5 and TRBJ1-2; the D gene assignment is ambiguous. There are 13 amino acids in the CDR3, from cysteine to phenylalanine inclusive. CDR3 DNA is the only sequence kept; it has 39 bases, read in frame from the first base. The CDR1 and CDR2 encoded by the germline V gene are MNHEY and SVGAGI. V and J lose 6 bases and 8 bases, and a span of 16 bases separates them.